Listed below are T cell receptor beta chains from one sample, sequenced in a study of CD8+ T cells in alopecia areata. TCRdb's copy holds only in-frame clones and misses some; the assay was immunoSEQ multiplex PCR. This sample has approximately 200,000 clones, with approximately 60% found just once. The sample consisted of CD4+ T cells sorted from blood, taken at week 4, from a patient treated with tofacitinib. These receptors came from a human donor with alopecia areata. Both conserved end residues are part of each CDR3. Each record gives: D gene, V gene, clone size, J gene, CDR3 DNA, CDR3 protein. A D gene is named only where the DNA matches it firmly. For some rows the clone size is stated as once, few or many, or as a class when expanded; others skip it.

NA	TRBV11-2	NA	TRBJ2-1	TGTGCCAGCAGCTTAGTTCGGGTGAGCTCCTACAATGAGCAGTTCTTC	CASSLVRVSSYNEQFF
NA	TRBV19	NA	TRBJ2-7	TGTGCCAGTAGTATAGACCGCGGACAGCGGTCCTACGAGCAGTACTTC	CASSIDRGQRSYEQYF
NA	TRBV27	NA	TRBJ1-2	TGTGCCAGCAGTTTATCGGTCCGAAACTATGGCTACACCTTC	CASSLSVRNYGYTF
NA	TRBV7-2	NA	TRBJ2-1	TGTGCCAGCAGCCCTATTGACAATGAGCAGTTCTTC	CASSPIDNEQFF
NA	TRBV5-1	NA	TRBJ1-5	TGCGCCAGCAGCTTGGAAGGGAATAGCAATCAGCCCCAGCATTTT	CASSLEGNSNQPQHF
NA	TRBV19	NA	TRBJ2-2	TGTGCCAGTAGTGCACAGGTGAGGGCCGGGGAGCTGTTTTTT	CASSAQVRAGELFF
NA	TRBV30	once	TRBJ1-2	TGTGCCTGGAGGGCACTCGGATATGATGGCTACACCTTC	CAWRALGYDGYTF
NA	TRBV19	NA	TRBJ2-3	TGTGCCAGTAGGAAAGGCAGGACGGTGGATACGCAGTATTTT	CASRKGRTVDTQYF
NA	TRBV14	once	TRBJ2-2	TGTGCCAGCAGCCTAAACCGACCCACGAACACCGGGGAGCTGTTTTTT	CASSLNRPTNTGELFF
NA	TRBV7-2	NA	TRBJ1-3	TGTGCCAGCAGCGGACAACAGGGCTCTGGAAACACCATATATTTT	CASSGQQGSGNTIYF
NA	TRBV29-1	NA	TRBJ2-1	TGCAGCGTTGTTCCAGAGTACAATGAGCAGTTCTTC	CSVVPEYNEQFF
NA	TRBV19	NA	TRBJ2-7	TGTGCCAGTAGTATACCCGGGACGGTACCCTACGAGCAGTACTTC	CASSIPGTVPYEQYF